This entry describes one TCR beta chain. The antigen remains undetermined. The junction differs from germline at one of its ends, possibly a read error. CDR3 size: 8 residues. Germline CDR1 is SNHLY and CDR2 is FYNNEI. No immunosuppressive drugs were given to ulcerative colitis patients before diagnostic colonoscopy. The data belong to a study of pediatric ulcerative colitis. About the research overall: Most patients had pancolitis, and two had left-sided colitis.

This table comes from immunoSEQ multiplex PCR, and its TCRdb copy is limited to in-frame clones, with some not included. This table has fewer than 40,000 clones, roughly 78% appearing once. Study results and limitations: A couple of patients had blood samples with substantially reduced template counts.

The sample taken for sequencing was blood. V and J are TRBV2 and TRBJ2-1; D is possibly TRBD2 (6 bases). This receptor was obtained from a boy between 10 and 17 years old with severe ulcerative colitis. As DNA, the CDR3 is TGTGCCAGCAGTTCGGGGGTCTTC. Translated, it gives CASSSGVF.